What follows are 19 T cell receptor beta chains derived from one specimen sequenced in a study of cytomegalovirus exposure and HLA in healthy donors. PCR amplification relied on 60 Vbeta primers (plus 13 Jbeta primers). Data came from immunoSEQ multiplex PCR; TCRdb stores just in-frame clones and leaves some out. The sample includes around 180,000 clones, around 80% seen only once; the top ten take roughly 5%. Sequencing input: PBMCs. Receptors were obtained from a man younger than 35 in good health and CMV-seronegative.

J is TRBJ1-5 and V is TRBV4-2; D is uncertain. The CDR3 spans 17 residues. Trimming shortened V by 0 bases and J by 2 bases, and 14 bases separated the two germline ends. Looked up from germline, CDR1 is LGHNA and CDR2 is YNFKEQ. CDR3 region: CASSQEVGGRGNQPQHF. CDR3 DNA: TGTGCCAGCAGCCAAGAGGTCGGAGGCAGAGGCAATCAGCCCCAGCATTTT.

The chain recombines TRBV2 with TRBJ2-4, with D tentatively TRBD1 (5 bases). This CDR3 spans 17 amino acids. Germline V gene sequence: CDR1 SNHLY, CDR2 FYNNEI. V dropped 2 bases and J dropped 0 bases, with 14 bases sitting between them. The CDR3 coding sequence is TGTGCCAGCAGTGAACGGTTCAGGGTCCTAGCCAAAAACATTCAGTACTTC. Amino acids: CASSERFRVLAKNIQYF.

This clone was observed a single time. Other DNA sequences in the same sample also yield this CDR3. The chain joins TRBV7-9 to TRBJ2-7, with TRBD2 matching over 11 bases. Germline V gives CDR1 SEHNR, CDR2 FQNEAQ (reference sequence). J gave up 2 bases and V 3 bases, and 0 bases lay outside the gene matches. This CDR3 is built from 14 residues. CDR3 in DNA: TGTGCCAGCAGCTTTAGCGGGGGGGCCTACGAGCAGTACTTC. It encodes CASSFSGGAYEQYF.

The chain couples TRBV5-1 to TRBJ1-5, with a weak D call TRBD1 (6 bases). CDR3 length: 15 residues. Germline V gene lookup returns CDR1 SGHRS and CDR2 YFSETQ. Between the trimmed V and J ends, which lost 0 bases and 10 bases, there was a span of 17 bases. The CDR3 nucleotides are TGCGCCAGCAGCTTGGAGACGGGAACAGGGTCCCCCCAGCATTTT. Translation: CASSLETGTGSPQHF.

The chain links TRBV5-1 to TRBJ1-5; D is perhaps TRBD1 (6 bases). Trimming took off 0 bases at V and 6 bases at J, with 10 bases between the two ends. The germline V gene has CDR1 SGHRS and CDR2 YFSETQ. The CDR3 sequence is 14 residues long. The CDR3 coding sequence is TGCGCCAGCAGCTTGGTGGCAGGGGTTCAGCCCCAGCATTTT. Amino acid sequence: CASSLVAGVQPQHF.

The V call is TRBV9, the J call TRBJ2-5; 11 bases align to TRBD2. There are 19 residues in the CDR3. V was pared by 4 bases and J by 5 bases, with 19 bases of the junction left unmatched. CDR1 is SGDLS, CDR2 YYNGEE, per germline. As DNA, the CDR3 is TGTGCCAGCAGCCCTGAGGCCCTACTAGCGGGGGAGATGCCGGAGACCCAGTACTTC. Its protein is CASSPEALLAGEMPETQYF.

The chain is built from TRBV19 and TRBJ2-2, with 7 bases matching TRBD1. The CDR3 is made up of 17 amino acids. The germline V gene has CDR1 LNHDA and CDR2 SQIVND (reference sequence). J was trimmed by 1 base and V by 4 bases; bases with no gene match: 9. Written as DNA, the CDR3 is TGTGCCAGTAGTACCGAGACAGGGTGGGGGAACACCGGGGAGCTGTTTTTT. Protein product: CASSTETGWGNTGELFF.

This rearrangement joins TRBV30 to TRBJ1-2; possibly TRBD1 for D (5 bases). CDR3 length equals 11 residues. Germline loops: CDR1 GTSNPN, CDR2 SVGIG (reference sequence). Trimming pared 3 bases from V and 7 bases from J, leaving 9 bases between. The CDR3: CAWRIRAGYTF. As DNA, the CDR3 is TGTGCCTGGAGGATCAGGGCTGGCTACACCTTC. Variable domain in full (rest from reference TRBV30 and TRBJ1-2): SQTIHQWPATLVQPVGSPLSLECTVEGTSNPNLYWYRQAAGRGLQLLFYSVGIGQISSEVPQNLSASRPQDRQFILSSKKLLLSDSGFYLCAWRIRAGYTFGSGTRLTVV.

The chain has TRBV27 and TRBJ1-1; tentatively, D is TRBD1 (5 bases). The CDR3 spans 16 residues. CDR1 and CDR2 from the germline V gene are MNHEY and SMNVEV (reference sequence). The V gene lost 6 bases and the J gene lost 1 base, with 18 bases spanning the gap. The CDR3 coding sequence is TGTGCCAGCAGGGGGCCGGGGGTTCTGGGGAACACTGAAGCTTTCTTT. Its protein is CASRGPGVLGNTEAFF.

The V and J genes are TRBV14 and TRBJ2-5; the D gene is possibly TRBD2 (6 bases). Deletions cut 6 bases from V and 3 bases from J, with 23 bases between. Germline CDR1 reads SGHDN; CDR2 reads FVKESK. The CDR3 contains 17 residues. The CDR3 protein is CASSPRRVRWGEETQYF. The CDR3 DNA sequence: TGTGCCAGCAGTCCAAGAAGGGTGAGGTGGGGGGAAGAGACCCAGTACTTC. The full variable domain, with the rest looked up from reference TRBV14 and TRBJ2-5, is EAGVTQFPSHSVIEKGQTVTLRCDPISGHDNLYWYRRVMGKEIKFLLHFVKESKQDESGMPNNRFLAERTGGTYSTLKVQPAELEDSGVYFCASSPRRVRWGEETQYFGPGTRLLVL.

The gene calls are TRBV5-8 and TRBJ2-7; 13 bases fit TRBD2. The CDR3 loop spans 15 amino acids. J lost 7 bases, V lost 4 bases, and 8 bases had no gene match. The V gene's germline CDR1 is SGHTS and CDR2 YDEGEE. As DNA, the CDR3 is TGTGCCAGCAGCCCCGGACTAGCGGGAGCTCAGGAGCAGTACTTC. Amino acids: CASSPGLAGAQEQYF.

This sequence joins TRBV7-6 and TRBJ2-3, with TRBD2 identical over 13 bases. Germline CDR1 reads SGHVS; CDR2 reads FNYEAQ. With V trimmed by 4 bases and J by 4 bases, 8 bases remained unmatched. This CDR3 is built from 17 residues. CDR3 region: CASSSKRTSGGSDTQYF. The DNA of the CDR3 is TGTGCCAGCAGCTCGAAACGGACTAGCGGGGGATCAGATACGCAGTATTTT. Full variable domain (outside the CDR3, taken from reference TRBV7-6 and TRBJ2-3): GAGVSQSPRYKVTKRGQDVALRCDPISGHVSLYWYRQALGQGPEFLTYFNYEAQQDKSGLPNDRFSAERPEGSISTLTIQRTEQRDSAMYRCASSSKRTSGGSDTQYFGPGTRLTVL.

The chain carries TRBV7-3 and TRBJ2-7; D unresolved. Trimming removed 0 bases at V and 3 bases at J, with 6 bases between. CDR1 and CDR2 from the germline V gene are SGHTA and FQGTGA. This CDR3 region has 13 residues. CDR3 region: CASSLTHNYEQYF. The CDR3 region has the DNA TGTGCCAGCAGCTTAACGCACAACTACGAGCAGTACTTC.

This clone was detected a few times. The chain carries TRBV5-4 and TRBJ1-1; D uncertain. CDR1 SGHNT and CDR2 YYREEE come from the germline V gene (reference sequence). The V and J ends lost 3 bases and 7 bases respectively, with 7 bases between them. This CDR3 is 11 amino acids long. This CDR3 reads CASSSTGEAFF. The CDR3 DNA reads TGTGCCAGCAGCTCAACGGGTGAAGCTTTCTTT.

This chain joins TRBV15 and TRBJ2-2; 8 bases fit TRBD2. This CDR3 comprises 14 residues. Germline V gene sequence: CDR1 LNHNV, CDR2 YYDKDF (reference sequence). V was pared by 8 bases and J by 8 bases, with 10 bases of the junction left unmatched. CDR3 DNA sequence: TGTGCCACCGCCGGGGGGGGCCCTGTTGGGGAGCTGTTTTTT. Translation: CATAGGGPVGELFF.

Remarks on this clone: The junction differs from germline at one of its ends, possibly a read error. The V gene is TRBV7-9, the J gene TRBJ2-3; TRBD2 agrees at 9 bases. The CDR3 length is 15 residues. From germline, CDR1 is SEHNR and CDR2 FQNEAQ (reference sequence). The DNA for the CDR3 is TGTTCCAGCAGCTTCTTCGGTGCTAGCGGGGCCCCGGGGTATTTT. It encodes CSSSFFGASGAPGYF.

The rearrangement joins TRBV6-1 to TRBJ1-1; TRBD1 is a possible D gene (6 bases). Germline V gene lookup returns CDR1 MNHNS and CDR2 SASEGT. Trimming removed 2 bases from V and 0 bases from J, with 16 bases in between. The CDR3 consists of 17 residues. The CDR3 DNA reads as TGTGCCAGCAGTGAAATTTCAGGGGTGCGTATGAACACTGAAGCTTTCTTT. Protein: CASSEISGVRMNTEAFF.

The chain has TRBV5-6 and TRBJ1-3, with a tentative D call TRBD1 (5 bases). Looked up from germline, CDR1 is SGHDT and CDR2 is YYEEEE. This CDR3 has 15 residues. Trimming took off 3 bases at V and 0 bases at J, with 10 bases between the two ends. The CDR3 spells CASSWGLVSGNTIYF. The CDR3 DNA follows: TGTGCCAGCAGCTGGGGACTGGTCTCTGGAAACACCATATATTTT.

A single count supports this clone. The chain carries TRBV28 and TRBJ2-3; 9 bases agree with TRBD2. CDR3 size: 15 residues. Germline V gene sequence: CDR1 MDHEN, CDR2 SYDVKM. V was clipped by 4 bases and J by 3 bases; unmatched bases: 5. Here the CDR3 reads CASSSQAGGTDTQYF. The DNA of the CDR3 is TGTGCCAGCAGTTCTCAAGCGGGAGGTACAGATACGCAGTATTTT. The full variable domain, in which reference TRBV28 and TRBJ2-3 provide the parts outside the CDR3, is DVKVTQSSRYLVKRTGEKVFLECVQDMDHENMFWYRQDPGLGLRLIYFSYDVKMKEKGDIPEGYSVSREKKERFSLILESASTNQTSMYLCASSSQAGGTDTQYFGPGTRLTVL.